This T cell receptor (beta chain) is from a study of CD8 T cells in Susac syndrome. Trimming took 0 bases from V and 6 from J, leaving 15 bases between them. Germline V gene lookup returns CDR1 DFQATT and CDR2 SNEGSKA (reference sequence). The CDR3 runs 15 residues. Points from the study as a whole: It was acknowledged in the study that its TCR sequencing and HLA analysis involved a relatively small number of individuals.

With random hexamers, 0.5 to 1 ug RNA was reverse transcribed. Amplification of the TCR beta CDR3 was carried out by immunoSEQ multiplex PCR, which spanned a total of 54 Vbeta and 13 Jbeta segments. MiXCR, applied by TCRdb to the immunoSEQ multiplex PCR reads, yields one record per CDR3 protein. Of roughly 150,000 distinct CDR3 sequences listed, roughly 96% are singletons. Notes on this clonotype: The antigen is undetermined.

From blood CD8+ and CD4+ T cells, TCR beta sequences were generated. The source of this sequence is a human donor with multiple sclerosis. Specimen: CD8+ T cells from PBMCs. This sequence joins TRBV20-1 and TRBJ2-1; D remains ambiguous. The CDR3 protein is CSARDQSAVLNEQFF. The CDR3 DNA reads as TGCAGTGCTAGAGACCAATCGGCGGTCCTCAATGAGCAGTTCTTC.